This T cell receptor (beta chain) came from a study of T cells in Graves' hyperthyroidism and ophthalmopathy. V shed 5 bases and J shed 6 bases, with 13 bases lying between them. CDR1 and CDR2 (germline): KGHSH, LQKENI. The CDR3 totals 13 residues. Template material for amplifying TCR beta CDR3 regions consisted of RNA transcripts. The study used the HTBI primer set for a first-round RT-PCR of the TCR CDR3. TCRdb used MiXCR to reprocess the multiplex PCR reads, holding one entry per CDR3 protein. In the table there are around 520,000 distinct CDR3 sequences, roughly an eighth of which are singletons. This sample holds PBMCs from less than 13 ml fresh peripheral blood.

The receptor's source is a woman between 18 and 29 years old with Graves' hyperthyroidism. Input material: blood. This chain connects TRBV18 to TRBJ1-2; D unclear. The CDR3: CASSLGWQDGYTF. As DNA, the CDR3 is TGTGCCAGCTCATTAGGGTGGCAGGATGGCTACACCTTC.